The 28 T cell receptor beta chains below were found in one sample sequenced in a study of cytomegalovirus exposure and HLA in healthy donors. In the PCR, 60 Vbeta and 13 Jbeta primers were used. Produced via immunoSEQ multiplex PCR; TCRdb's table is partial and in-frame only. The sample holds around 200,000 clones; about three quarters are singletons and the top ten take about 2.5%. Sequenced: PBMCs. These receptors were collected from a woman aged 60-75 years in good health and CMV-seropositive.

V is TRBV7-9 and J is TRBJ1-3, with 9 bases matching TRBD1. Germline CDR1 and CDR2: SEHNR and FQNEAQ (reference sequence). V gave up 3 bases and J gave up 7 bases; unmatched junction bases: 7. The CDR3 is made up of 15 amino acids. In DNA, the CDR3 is TGTGCCAGCAGCTTCTCGGACAGGGGTGGGAACACCATATATTTT. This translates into CASSFSDRGGNTIYF.

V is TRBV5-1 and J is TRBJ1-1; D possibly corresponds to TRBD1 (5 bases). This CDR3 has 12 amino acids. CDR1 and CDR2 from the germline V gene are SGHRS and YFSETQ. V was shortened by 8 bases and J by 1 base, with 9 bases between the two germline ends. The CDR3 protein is CASLGRNTEAFF. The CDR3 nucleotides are TGCGCCAGTTTGGGGCGGAACACTGAAGCTTTCTTT.

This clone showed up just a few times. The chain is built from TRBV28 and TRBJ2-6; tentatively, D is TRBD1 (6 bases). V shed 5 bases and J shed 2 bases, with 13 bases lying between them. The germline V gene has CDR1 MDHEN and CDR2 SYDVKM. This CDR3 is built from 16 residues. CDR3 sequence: CASSPGEYAGANVLTF. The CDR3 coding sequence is TGTGCCAGCAGTCCAGGGGAGTACGCTGGGGCCAACGTCCTGACTTTC.

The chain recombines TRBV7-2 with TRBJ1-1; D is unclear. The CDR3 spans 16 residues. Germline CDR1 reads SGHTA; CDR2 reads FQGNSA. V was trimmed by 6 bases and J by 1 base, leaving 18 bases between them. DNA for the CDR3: TGTGCCAGCAGGCCTACAGCCGGCAGGCGGAACACTGAAGCTTTCTTT. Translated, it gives CASRPTAGRRNTEAFF.

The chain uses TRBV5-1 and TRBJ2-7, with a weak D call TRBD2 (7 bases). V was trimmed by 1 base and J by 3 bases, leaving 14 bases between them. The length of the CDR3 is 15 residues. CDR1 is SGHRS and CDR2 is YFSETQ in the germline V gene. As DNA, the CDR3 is TGCGCCAGCAGCTTGCTTGGGGGAGGGGGCTACGAGCAGTACTTC. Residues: CASSLLGGGGYEQYF.

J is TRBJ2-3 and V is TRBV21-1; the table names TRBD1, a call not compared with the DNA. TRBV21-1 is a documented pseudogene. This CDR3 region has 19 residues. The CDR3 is CASSKAPSPPHRGPDTQYF. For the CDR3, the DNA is TGTGCCAGCAGCAAAGCGCCGTCCCCCCCCCACAGGGGCCCAGATACGCAGTATTTT.

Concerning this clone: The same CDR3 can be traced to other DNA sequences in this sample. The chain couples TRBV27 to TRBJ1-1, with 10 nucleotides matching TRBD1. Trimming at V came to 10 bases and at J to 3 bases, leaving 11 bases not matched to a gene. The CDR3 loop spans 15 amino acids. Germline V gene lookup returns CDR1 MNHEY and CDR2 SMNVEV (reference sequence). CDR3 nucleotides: TGTGCCACCAGACAGGGGGCATGGATAGACACTGAAGCTTTCTTT. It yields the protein CATRQGAWIDTEAFF.

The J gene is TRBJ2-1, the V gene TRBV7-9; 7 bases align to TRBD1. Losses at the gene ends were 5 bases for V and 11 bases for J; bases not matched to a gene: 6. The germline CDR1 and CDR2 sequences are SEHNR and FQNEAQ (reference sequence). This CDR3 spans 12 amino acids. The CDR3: CASSLDRVKQFF. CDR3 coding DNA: TGTGCCAGCAGCCTAGACAGGGTAAAGCAGTTCTTC.

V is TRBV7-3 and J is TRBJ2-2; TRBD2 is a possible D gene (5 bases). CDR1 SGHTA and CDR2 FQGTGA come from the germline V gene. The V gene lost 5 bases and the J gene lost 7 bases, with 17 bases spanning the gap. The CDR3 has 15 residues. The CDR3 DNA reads TGTGCCAGCAGCCCTCAACCGGGAATCGGCGGGGAGCTGTTTTTT. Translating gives CASSPQPGIGGELFF.

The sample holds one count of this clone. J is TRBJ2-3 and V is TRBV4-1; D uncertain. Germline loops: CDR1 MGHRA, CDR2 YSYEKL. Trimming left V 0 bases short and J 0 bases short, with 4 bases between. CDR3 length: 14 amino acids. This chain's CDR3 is CASSQDPSTDTQYF. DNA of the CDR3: TGCGCCAGCAGCCAAGATCCGAGCACAGATACGCAGTATTTT.

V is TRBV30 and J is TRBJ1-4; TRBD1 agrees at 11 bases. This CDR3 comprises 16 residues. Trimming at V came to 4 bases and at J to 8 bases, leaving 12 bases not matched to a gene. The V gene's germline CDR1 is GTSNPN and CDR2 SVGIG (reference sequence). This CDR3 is CAWNHGRGTGGEKLFF. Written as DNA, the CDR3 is TGTGCCTGGAACCATGGGAGGGGGACAGGGGGAGAAAAACTGTTTTTT.

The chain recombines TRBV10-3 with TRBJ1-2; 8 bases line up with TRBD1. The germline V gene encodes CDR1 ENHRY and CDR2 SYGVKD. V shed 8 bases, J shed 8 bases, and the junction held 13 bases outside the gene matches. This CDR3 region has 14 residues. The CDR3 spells CAIGQGEQKGGYTF. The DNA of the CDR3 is TGTGCCATCGGACAGGGAGAGCAAAAGGGGGGCTACACCTTC.

CDR3 sequence (DNA): TGTGCCAGCAGTGAGTTGGGCCTAGCGACACAAGAGACCCAGTACTTC. This gives the protein CASSELGLATQETQYF. The chain recombines TRBV2 with TRBJ2-5; D might be TRBD2 (6 bases). Germline CDR1 reads SNHLY; CDR2 reads FYNNEI. Trimming removed 3 bases from V and 2 bases from J, with 16 bases in between. The CDR3 is 16 amino acids.

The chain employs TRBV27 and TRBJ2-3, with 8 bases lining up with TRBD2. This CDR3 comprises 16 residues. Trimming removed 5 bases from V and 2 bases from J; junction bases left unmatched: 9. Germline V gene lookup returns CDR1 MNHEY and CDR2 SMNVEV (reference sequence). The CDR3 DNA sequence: TGTGCCAGCAGTCGCCTAGCGGGCCCTACCACAGATACGCAGTATTTT. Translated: CASSRLAGPTTDTQYF.

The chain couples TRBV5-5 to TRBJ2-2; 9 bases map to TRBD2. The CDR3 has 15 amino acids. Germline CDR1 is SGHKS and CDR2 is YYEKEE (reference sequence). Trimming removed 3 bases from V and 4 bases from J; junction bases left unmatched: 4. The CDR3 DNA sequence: TGTGCCAGCAGCTACCAGCGGGAGGTCACCGGGGAGCTGTTTTTT. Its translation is CASSYQREVTGELFF.

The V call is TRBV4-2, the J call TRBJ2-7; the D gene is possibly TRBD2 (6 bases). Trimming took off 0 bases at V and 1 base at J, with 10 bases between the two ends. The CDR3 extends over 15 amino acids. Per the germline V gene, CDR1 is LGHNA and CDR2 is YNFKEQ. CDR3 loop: CASSQDGGQSYEQYF. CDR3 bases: TGTGCCAGCAGCCAAGATGGAGGGCAGTCCTACGAGCAGTACTTC.

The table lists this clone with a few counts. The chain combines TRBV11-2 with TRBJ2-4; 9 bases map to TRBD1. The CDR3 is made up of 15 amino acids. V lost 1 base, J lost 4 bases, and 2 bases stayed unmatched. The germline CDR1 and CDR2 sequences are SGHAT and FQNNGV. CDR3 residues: CASSLGGQGKNIQYF. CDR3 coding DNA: TGTGCCAGCAGCTTAGGCGGACAGGGGAAAAACATTCAGTACTTC.

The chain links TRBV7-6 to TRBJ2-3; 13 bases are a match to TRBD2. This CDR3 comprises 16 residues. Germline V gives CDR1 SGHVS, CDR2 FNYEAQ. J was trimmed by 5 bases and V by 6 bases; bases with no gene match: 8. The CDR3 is CASSALAGGLVDTQYF. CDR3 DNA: TGTGCCAGCAGTGCACTAGCGGGAGGGTTGGTAGATACGCAGTATTTT.

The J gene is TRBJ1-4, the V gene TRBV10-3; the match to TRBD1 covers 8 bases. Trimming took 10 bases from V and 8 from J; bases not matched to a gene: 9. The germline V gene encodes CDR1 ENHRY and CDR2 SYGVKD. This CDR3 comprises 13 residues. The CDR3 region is CATEDRDGEKLFF. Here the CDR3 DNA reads TGTGCCACCGAGGACAGGGACGGAGAAAAACTGTTTTTT.

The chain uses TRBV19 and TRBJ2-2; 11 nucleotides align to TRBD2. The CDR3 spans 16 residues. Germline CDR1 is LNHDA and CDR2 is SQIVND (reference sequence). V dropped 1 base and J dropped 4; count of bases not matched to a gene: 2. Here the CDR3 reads CASSIVAGGSTGELFF. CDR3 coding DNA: TGTGCCAGTAGTATAGTAGCGGGGGGGAGCACCGGGGAGCTGTTTTTT.

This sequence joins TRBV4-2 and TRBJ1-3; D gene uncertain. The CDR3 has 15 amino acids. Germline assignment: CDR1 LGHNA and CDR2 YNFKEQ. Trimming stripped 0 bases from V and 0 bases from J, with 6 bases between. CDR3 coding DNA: TGTGCCAGCAGCCAAGATAATTACTCTGGAAACACCATATATTTT. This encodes CASSQDNYSGNTIYF.

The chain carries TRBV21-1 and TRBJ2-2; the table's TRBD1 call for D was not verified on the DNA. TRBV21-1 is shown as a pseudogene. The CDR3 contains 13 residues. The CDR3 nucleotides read TGTGCCAACGACAGGCCCGACACCGGGGAGCTGTTTTTT. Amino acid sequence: CANDRPDTGELFF.

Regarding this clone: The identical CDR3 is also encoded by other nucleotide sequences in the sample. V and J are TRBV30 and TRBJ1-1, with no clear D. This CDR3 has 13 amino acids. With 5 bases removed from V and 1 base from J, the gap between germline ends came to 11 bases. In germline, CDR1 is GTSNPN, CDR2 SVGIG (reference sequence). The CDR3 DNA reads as TGTGCCTGGGCCCGTCAGGCGAACACTGAAGCTTTCTTT. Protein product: CAWARQANTEAFF.

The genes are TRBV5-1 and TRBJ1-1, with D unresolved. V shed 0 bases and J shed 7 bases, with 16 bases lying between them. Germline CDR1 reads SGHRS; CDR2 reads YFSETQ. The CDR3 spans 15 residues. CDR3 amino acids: CASSLERAAVNEAFF. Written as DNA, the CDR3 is TGCGCCAGCAGCTTGGAGCGGGCCGCCGTTAATGAAGCTTTCTTT.

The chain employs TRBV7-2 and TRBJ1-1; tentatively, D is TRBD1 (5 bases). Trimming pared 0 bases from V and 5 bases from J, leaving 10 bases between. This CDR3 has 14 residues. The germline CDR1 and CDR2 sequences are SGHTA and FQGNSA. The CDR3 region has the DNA TGTGCCAGCAGCTTAGCCGGGGGAGGGACTGAAGCTTTCTTT. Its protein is CASSLAGGGTEAFF.

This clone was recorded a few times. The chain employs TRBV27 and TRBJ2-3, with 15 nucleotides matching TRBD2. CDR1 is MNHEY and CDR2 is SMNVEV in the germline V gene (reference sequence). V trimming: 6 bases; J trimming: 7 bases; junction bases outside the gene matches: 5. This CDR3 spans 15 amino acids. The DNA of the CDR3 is TGTGCCAGCAGCCGGACTAGCGGGGGGGCTTATACGCAGTATTTT. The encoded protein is CASSRTSGGAYTQYF.

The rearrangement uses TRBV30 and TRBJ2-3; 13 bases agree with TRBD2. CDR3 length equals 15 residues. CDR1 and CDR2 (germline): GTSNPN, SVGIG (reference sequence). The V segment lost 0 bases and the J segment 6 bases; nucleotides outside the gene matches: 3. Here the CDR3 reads CAWSVLAGGLDTQYF. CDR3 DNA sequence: TGTGCCTGGAGTGTACTAGCGGGGGGGCTTGATACGCAGTATTTT.

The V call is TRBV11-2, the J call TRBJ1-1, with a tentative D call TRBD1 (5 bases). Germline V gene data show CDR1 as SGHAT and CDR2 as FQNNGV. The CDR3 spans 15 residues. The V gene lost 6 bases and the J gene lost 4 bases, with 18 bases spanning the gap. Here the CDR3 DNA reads TGTGCCAGCAGTTTGACCGGGACGGGGGGCACTGAAGCTTTCTTT. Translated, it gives CASSLTGTGGTEAFF. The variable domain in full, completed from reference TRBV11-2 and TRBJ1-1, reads EAGVAQSPRYKIIEKRQSVAFWCNPISGHATLYWYQQILGQGPKLLIQFQNNGVVDDSQLPKDRFSAERLKGVDSTLKIQPAKLEDSAVYLCASSLTGTGGTEAFFGQGTRLTVV.